The TCR beta chain under discussion was sequenced for a study of blood T cells in healthy people across ages. About the research overall: Template switching caught about one barcoded beta molecule for each two T cells.

From germline, CDR1 is SGHTA and CDR2 FQGNSA. The CDR3 is 15 residues long. V was pared by 0 bases and J by 2 bases, with 9 bases between. A sample-barcoded 5' primer and a J-beta primer mix were used in a second PCR of about 7 to 12 cycles. Using its own MiXCR run on the 5' RACE reads, TCRdb lists one record per CDR3 protein. The table shows about 1.4 million distinct CDR3 sequences, with almost 60% occurring only once. Concerning this clonotype itself: Its antigen is unidentified.

Points from the study as a whole: Naive CD4+ cell counts and diversity both ran higher in long-lived than in aged donors. Roughly linearly, TCR beta diversity per million T cells fell as age increased.

V and J are TRBV7-2 and TRBJ2-3; D gene unclear. Sequencing was carried out using blood. The sequence was obtained from a young man in good health. For the CDR3, the DNA is TGTGCCAGCAGCTTAGCCTTCTTCTCCACAGATACGCAGTATTTT. Protein product: CASSLAFFSTDTQYF.